The entry below describes one TCR beta chain. The data stem from a study of blood T cell repertoires in COVID-19. This table comes from immunoSEQ multiplex PCR, and its TCRdb copy is limited to in-frame clones, with some not included. The data contain almost 200,000 clones, roughly nine tenths of them singletons. CDR3 size: 14 residues. Germline V CDR1 and CDR2: SQVTM, ANQGSEA. V lost 7 bases, J lost 4 bases, and 7 bases stayed unmatched. J is TRBJ1-5 and V is TRBV29-1, with 10 bases fitting TRBD1. The sequenced sample consisted of peripheral blood. This sequence was found in a woman between 65 and 79 years old with acute or convalescent COVID-19. The CDR3 DNA sequence: TGCAGCGCCGCCGCGGGACAGGGGAATCAGCCCCAGCATTTT. Its translation is CSAAAGQGNQPQHF.